This T cell receptor (beta chain) stems from a study of T cell changes during pregnancy in multiple sclerosis (dated by TCRdb to between 2019 and 2020). Regarding the research as a whole: The study looked at changes in the T cell repertoire across pregnancy in women with multiple sclerosis.

The CDR3 spans 18 residues, from the cysteine through the phenylalanine. Only the CDR3 part of the read is kept: 54 bases, read in frame from the first base. Taken from the germline V gene, the CDR1 and CDR2 loops are SGHVS and FQNEAQ. The V and J ends are trimmed by 4 bases and 3 bases, leaving 22 bases between them. The method behind the library was the immunoSEQ multiplex PCR assay. This immuneACCESS table, as held by TCRdb, lists in-frame sequences with V and J called but not all clones. Of the missing ones, under half trace to an unresolved V gene in checked studies; the others have no known cause. The sample table contains 95,000 to 100,000 clones; only one count was recorded for about 90% of them. The leading ten clones occupy roughly 2.1% of the sample. With respect to this clone: Its antigen remains unidentified. Base quality data are lacking; no much larger clone is found one base away.

This specimen was peripheral blood, taken after pregnancy. This receptor was identified in a female donor in good health, enrolled as a control in a pregnancy study. The rearrangement combines TRBV7-8 with TRBJ1-3; perhaps TRBD1 is the D gene, with 5 bases matching. CDR3 sequence: CASSSIRATLRDGNTIYF. The bases read TGTGCCAGCAGCTCCATTAGGGCGACACTCAGGGATGGAAACACCATATATTTT.